These T cell receptor beta chains were read from a single sample in a study of blood T cells in healthy people across ages. TCRdb used MiXCR to reprocess the 5' RACE reads, holding one entry per CDR3 protein. The data contain about 780,000 distinct CDR3 sequences, roughly 25% of them singletons. These records were also assigned to another study, of T cells of mothers and their children.

Sequencing used blood. The receptor set was obtained from a boy aged 5-17 years in good health. Both conserved end residues are part of each CDR3. The D gene is left open where the match is weak. The listing skips clone size in some rows; elsewhere it reads once, few, many or a size class.

len | j_gene | d_gene | abundance | v_gene | CDR3aa | CDR3nt
17 | TRBJ2-5 | TRBD2 | . | TRBV5-1 | CASSRPPGLAEQETQYF | TGCGCCAGCAGTCGTCCCCCGGGACTAGCGGAGCAAGAGACCCAGTACTTC
10 | TRBJ1-2 | . | . | TRBV29-1 | CSAPNYGYTF | TGCAGCGCCCCTAACTATGGCTACACCTTC
14 | TRBJ2-5 | . | few | TRBV6-6 | CASSSTDNEETQYF | TGTGCCAGCAGTTCGACGGACAACGAAGAGACCCAGTACTTC
13 | TRBJ2-5 | . | few | TRBV10-3 | CAVRESTAETQYF | TGTGCCGTCAGGGAGAGCACGGCGGAGACCCAGTACTTC
14 | TRBJ2-7 | TRBD2 | once | TRBV12-3/TRBV12-4 | CASKLAGGPYEQYF | TGTGCCAGCAAGCTAGCGGGGGGACCCTACGAGCAGTACTTC
16 | TRBJ2-2 | TRBD2 | . | TRBV20-1 | CSAKQLAGANTGELFF | TGCAGTGCGAAGCAACTAGCGGGCGCGAACACCGGGGAGCTGTTTTTT
16 | TRBJ2-4 | . | once | TRBV6-9 | CASSIEVEFGKNIQYF | TGTGCCAGCAGTATTGAAGTAGAGTTTGGCAAAAACATTCAGTACTTC
15 | TRBJ2-7 | . | . | TRBV27 | CASSFSAGQPYEQYF | TGTGCCAGCAGTTTTTCAGCGGGACAGCCCTACGAGCAGTACTTC
14 | TRBJ2-7 | . | . | TRBV29-1 | CSVVRGGKSYEQYF | TGCAGCGTTGTAAGGGGGGGAAAGAGCTACGAGCAGTACTTC
15 | TRBJ2-7 | . | . | TRBV18 | CASSPSTGGANEQYF | TGTGCCAGCTCACCATCTACGGGGGGCGCGAACGAGCAGTACTTC
15 | TRBJ2-1 | . | . | TRBV5-1 | CASSLRGPSLAEQFF | TGCGCCAGCAGCTTGAGGGGACCCAGTCTGGCTGAGCAGTTCTTC
16 | TRBJ2-3 | . | . | TRBV4-1 | CASSQAGRVGADTQYF | TGCGCCAGCAGCCAAGCAGGCAGGGTTGGCGCAGATACGCAGTATTTT